These T cell receptor beta chains were read from a single sample in a study of blood T cell repertoires in COVID-19. Produced via immunoSEQ multiplex PCR; TCRdb's table is partial and in-frame only. The repertoire has about 140,000 clones, 65% to 90% of them found once; the top ten carry around 3%. The sequenced sample consisted of peripheral blood. The origin of the receptors is a man aged 45-65 years with acute or convalescent COVID-19. The CDR3 runs from the conserved cysteine through the conserved F or W. The D gene is left open where the match is weak. Not all rows give a size; the values are once, few, many and, for expanded clones, a class.

>-|TRBJ2-3|TRBV6-5|TRBD2
TGTGCCAGCAGTCCATCTAGCGGATACACAGATACGCAGTATTTT
CASSPSSGYTDTQYF
>few|TRBJ2-1|TRBV15|TRBD2
TGTGCCACCAGCGGAATAGCGGGAGCTTTGAATGAGCAGTTCTTC
CATSGIAGALNEQFF
>-|TRBJ2-2|TRBV18|TRBD2
TGTGCCAGCTCACCACCGAGCGGGAGTTTTTCCGGGGAGCTGTTTTTT
CASSPPSGSFSGELFF
>-|TRBJ1-2|TRBV28|-
TGTGCCAGCACTTTACCCGGCGGAACTAACTATGGCTACACCTTC
CASTLPGGTNYGYTF
>-|TRBJ1-2|TRBV19|TRBD1
TGTGCCAGTAGTACACAGGGGGTAGGCTATGGCTACACCTTC
CASSTQGVGYGYTF
>-|TRBJ1-2|TRBV6-5|TRBD1
TGTGCCAGCAGTTACTCGCGGGACAGGGCGGGGGGCTACACCTTC
CASSYSRDRAGGYTF
>-|TRBJ1-1|TRBV5-1|-
TGCGCCAGCAGCTTGGGGGCGACGAACACTGAAGCTTTCTTT
CASSLGATNTEAFF
>-|TRBJ2-2|TRBV19|-
TGTGCCAGTATGTGGCGGGACCGATCGAACACCGGGGAGCTGTTTTTT
CASMWRDRSNTGELFF
>few|TRBJ2-7|TRBV18|-
TGTGCCAGCTCACCAACAGAATCCTACGAGCAGTACTTC
CASSPTESYEQYF
>-|TRBJ1-2|TRBV10-3|-
TGTGCCATCACCGAGGACAGATCCTATGGCTACACCTTC
CAITEDRSYGYTF
>-|TRBJ1-1|TRBV11-1|-
TGTGCCAGCAGCCGACTCGAGTGGGACACTGAAGCTTTCTTT
CASSRLEWDTEAFF
>-|TRBJ2-7|TRBV4-2|TRBD2
TGTGCCAGCAGCCAAGAGTTTGCTAGCGGGAGAGTAGGCGAGCAGTACTTC
CASSQEFASGRVGEQYF
>-|TRBJ2-1|TRBV7-2|TRBD2
TGTGCCAGCAGCTTAGCCGCTAGCGGGACCTACAATGAGCAGTTCTTC
CASSLAASGTYNEQFF
>-|TRBJ2-7|TRBV29-1|TRBD1
TGCAGCGTTGGAAGACAGGGGGCAGTCCACGAGCAGTACTTC
CSVGRQGAVHEQYF
>-|TRBJ1-2|TRBV6-5|-
TGTGCCAGCAAAAAAGCGGGGGCCTATGGCTACACCTTC
CASKKAGAYGYTF
>-|TRBJ2-7|TRBV11-3|-
TGTGCCAGCAGCTTAGCGGGAAGAGATCTCTTC
CASSLAGRDLF
>few|TRBJ1-6|TRBV25-1|TRBD1
TGTGCCAGCAGTGAACCGGGACAGAATTCACCCCTCCACTTT
CASSEPGQNSPLHF
>-|TRBJ2-1|TRBV6-2/TRBV6-3|-
TGTGCCAGCAGTTTGACTAGTCCCAATGAGCAGTTCTTC
CASSLTSPNEQFF
>-|TRBJ2-1|TRBV24-1|-
TGTGCCACCAGTGATTTGCCTAGAACCTCCTACAATGAGCAGTTCTTC
CATSDLPRTSYNEQFF
>-|TRBJ2-5|TRBV19|TRBD2
TGTGCCAGTAGTCCGACCCTAGCGGGAGAGGGGACCCAGTACTTC
CASSPTLAGEGTQYF
>-|TRBJ2-5|TRBV28|-
TGTGCCAGCAGTCGAGGGCGTGGGGAGACCCAGTACTTC
CASSRGRGETQYF
>-|TRBJ2-3|TRBV3-1/TRBV3-2|TRBD1
TGTGCCAGCAGCCAAGGGACAGGGGCAGATACGCAGTATTTT
CASSQGTGADTQYF
>-|TRBJ2-7|TRBV28|TRBD2
TGTGCCAGCAGTTACGGGACTACCTCCTACGAGCAGTACTTC
CASSYGTTSYEQYF
>few|TRBJ2-3|TRBV7-2|TRBD1
TGTGCCAGCAGCCCCCAGGGGACAGCGACAGATACGCAGTATTTT
CASSPQGTATDTQYF
>once|TRBJ1-1|TRBV28|-
TGTGCCAGCAGTCCTCTACGGGTCTCGAACACTGAAGCTTTCTTT
CASSPLRVSNTEAFF
>-|TRBJ2-5|TRBV27|TRBD1
TGTGCCAGCAGTCCCGACAGGGAGCAAGAGACCCAGTACTTC
CASSPDREQETQYF
>-|TRBJ1-2|TRBV14|-
TGTGCCAGCAGCCAAGATGATATTTATGGCAACTATGGCTACACCTTC
CASSQDDIYGNYGYTF
>-|TRBJ1-2|TRBV5-6|TRBD1
TGTGCCAGCAGCTTCACAGGGGAAATAGGTGGCTACACCTTC
CASSFTGEIGGYTF
>medium-sized|TRBJ2-5|TRBV18|-
TGTGCCAGCTCACAGAAAGGGGTTGAGGAGACCCAGTACTTC
CASSQKGVEETQYF
>-|TRBJ2-7|TRBV6-5|TRBD1
TGTGCCAGCACCGCGGACAGGTTCCACTACGAGCAGTACTTC
CASTADRFHYEQYF
>-|TRBJ1-2|TRBV28|-
TGTGCCAGCAGTTTATTGAACGGGAATACGGGCTACACCTTC
CASSLLNGNTGYTF
>-|TRBJ1-5|TRBV9|-
TGTGCCAGCAGCGTAGTCCCAAATCAGCCCCAGCATTTT
CASSVVPNQPQHF
>-|TRBJ1-5|TRBV3-1/TRBV3-2|-
TGTGCCAGCAGCCAAGGATTTGTTGGCCAGCCCCAGCATTTT
CASSQGFVGQPQHF
>once|TRBJ1-3|TRBV7-9|-
TGTGCCAGCAGCTTGGTAATCGGCAGGGGCTCTGGAAACACCATATATTTT
CASSLVIGRGSGNTIYF
>-|TRBJ1-6|TRBV15|-
TGTGCCACCAGCAGAGATCCCCAGGGTCGTTCACCCCTCCACTTT
CATSRDPQGRSPLHF
>few|TRBJ2-3|TRBV30|-
TGTGCCTTAGAACCGACAGAAAGCACAGATACGCAGTATTTT
CALEPTESTDTQYF
>-|TRBJ1-1|TRBV19|TRBD1
TGTGCCAGTAACCCTTGGACAGGCGGGGCTGAAGCTTTCTTT
CASNPWTGGAEAFF
>-|TRBJ2-1|TRBV5-1|-
TGCGCCAGCAGCTCAACAACCCTCTCCTACAATGAGCAGTTCTTC
CASSSTTLSYNEQFF
>-|TRBJ1-1|TRBV10-2|TRBD1
TGCGCCAGCTGGGTCGACAGGGGAAACACTGAAGCTTTCTTT
CASWVDRGNTEAFF
>-|TRBJ2-3|TRBV10-1|TRBD1
TGCGCCAGCAGTTTGGGACAGGAAGAAGCGGATACGCAGTATTTT
CASSLGQEEADTQYF
>-|TRBJ2-7|TRBV9|TRBD1
TGTGCCAGCAACAGAGACGACAGGGTCTACTACGAGCAGTACTTC
CASNRDDRVYYEQYF
>-|TRBJ2-1|TRBV30|-
TGTGCCTTCTTGGACTACCACAATGAGCAGTTCTTC
CAFLDYHNEQFF
>-|TRBJ2-5|TRBV2|TRBD1
TGTGCCAGCAGGGGGTCCTTGGACAGGGTCCTTGAGACCCAGTACTTC
CASRGSLDRVLETQYF
>-|TRBJ2-7|TRBV6-5|-
TGTGCCAGCAGGGACTCCTCCTACGAGCAGTACTTC
CASRDSSYEQYF
>-|TRBJ2-2|TRBV7-3|-
TGTGCCAGCAGCTTCCAGGGAAACGGCCCCGGGGAGCTGTTTTTT
CASSFQGNGPGELFF
>-|TRBJ2-7|TRBV27|TRBD1
TGTGCCAACAGTCCATGGGACAGGGGATCCTCCGAGCAGTACTTC
CANSPWDRGSSEQYF
>-|TRBJ1-1|TRBV29-1|-
TGCAGCGTCGCACAGGGAGATACTGAAGCTTTCTTT
CSVAQGDTEAFF
>-|TRBJ1-1|TRBV4-1|-
TGCGCCAGCAGCCAAGCGGGTACTGAAGCTTTCTTT
CASSQAGTEAFF